This TCR beta chain came from a study of cytomegalovirus exposure and HLA in healthy donors. Study in general: The same platform was used for the roughly 120 validation repertoires as for the 666 first-cohort repertoires, as reported in a later analysis.

General study findings and limits: In the 130 or so validation repertoires, approximately 94% of cluster scores exceeded 0, per a later analysis.

As concerns this clone: Its target is unknown.

Assay used: immunoSEQ multiplex PCR; TCRdb lists only in-frame clones, some missing. The sample carries some 100,000 clones, about 88% recorded once. Between the trimmed V and J ends, which lost 8 bases and 3 bases, there was a span of 16 bases. The CDR3 consists of 15 residues. Germline values: CDR1 MRHNA, CDR2 SNTAGT. The sequence came from a woman between 18 and 29 years old in good health and CMV-seronegative. This chain uses TRBV6-4 with TRBJ1-4; D is unresolved. Sequencing was carried out using PBMCs. CDR3 coding DNA: TGTGCCAGCGCTACGTCCTCGGGAGCTAATGAAAAACTGTTTTTT. Its protein is CASATSSGANEKLFF.